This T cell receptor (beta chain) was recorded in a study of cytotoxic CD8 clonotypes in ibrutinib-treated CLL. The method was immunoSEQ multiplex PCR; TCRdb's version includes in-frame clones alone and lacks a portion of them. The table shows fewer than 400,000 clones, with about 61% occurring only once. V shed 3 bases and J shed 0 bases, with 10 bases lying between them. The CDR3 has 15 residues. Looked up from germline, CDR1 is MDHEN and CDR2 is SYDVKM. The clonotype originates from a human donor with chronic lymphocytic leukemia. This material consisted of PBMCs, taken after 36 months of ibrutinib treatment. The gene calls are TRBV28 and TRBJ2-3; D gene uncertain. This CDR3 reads CASSLRTLSTDTQYF. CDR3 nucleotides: TGTGCCAGCAGTTTGCGTACATTAAGCACAGATACGCAGTATTTT.